The rows below give T cell receptor beta chains drawn from one sample of a study of T cell responses to AZD1222 COVID-19 vaccine. The table came from immunoSEQ multiplex PCR; TCRdb's copy has only in-frame clones and leaves some out. The sample lists about 66,000 clones, about 90% occurring once. This specimen consisted of peripheral blood, obtained on day 0 of AZD1222 vaccination. Every receptor here comes from an adult in good health. The CDR3 runs from the conserved cysteine through the conserved F or W. The D gene is left open where the match is weak. Only part of the rows carry a size: once, few, many, or a class if the clone is expanded.

d_call: .; j_call: TRBJ1-5; clone_size: .; v_call: TRBV30; cdr3_aa: CAWSLRGNQPQHF; cdr3_nt: TGTGCCTGGAGTTTAAGGGGCAATCAGCCCCAGCATTTT
d_call: .; j_call: TRBJ1-2; clone_size: .; v_call: TRBV6-5; cdr3_aa: CANRVDYGYTF; cdr3_nt: TGTGCCAACAGGGTTGACTATGGCTACACCTTC
d_call: .; j_call: TRBJ1-2; clone_size: .; v_call: TRBV6-5; cdr3_aa: CASSYSGGHNYGYTF; cdr3_nt: TGTGCCAGCAGTTACTCGGGGGGGCATAACTATGGCTACACCTTC
d_call: .; j_call: TRBJ2-4; clone_size: .; v_call: TRBV5-6; cdr3_aa: CASSFQVQNIQYF; cdr3_nt: TGTGCCAGCAGCTTCCAGGTGCAAAACATTCAGTACTTC
d_call: .; j_call: TRBJ1-1; clone_size: .; v_call: TRBV6-2/TRBV6-3; cdr3_aa: CASSQLMNTEAFF; cdr3_nt: TGTGCCAGCAGTCAGCTCATGAACACTGAAGCTTTCTTT
d_call: .; j_call: TRBJ1-5; clone_size: .; v_call: TRBV28; cdr3_aa: CASSLLARISNQPQHF; cdr3_nt: TGTGCCAGCAGTTTACTCGCCAGAATTAGCAATCAGCCCCAGCATTTT
d_call: .; j_call: TRBJ1-2; clone_size: .; v_call: TRBV19; cdr3_aa: CASSMRLGRNYGYTF; cdr3_nt: TGTGCCAGTAGTATGAGGTTGGGCAGAAACTATGGCTACACCTTC
d_call: TRBD1; j_call: TRBJ1-2; clone_size: many; v_call: TRBV5-8; cdr3_aa: CASSLTGVEGYTF; cdr3_nt: TGTGCCAGCAGCTTAACAGGGGTTGAAGGCTACACCTTC
d_call: .; j_call: TRBJ1-5; clone_size: .; v_call: TRBV6-2/TRBV6-3; cdr3_aa: CASSYWNQPQHF; cdr3_nt: TGTGCCAGCAGTTACTGGAATCAGCCCCAGCATTTT
d_call: .; j_call: TRBJ1-3; clone_size: few; v_call: TRBV4-1; cdr3_aa: CASSQKSQHGISGNTIYF; cdr3_nt: TGCGCCAGCAGCCAAAAGTCTCAACACGGGATCTCTGGAAACACCATATATTTT
d_call: TRBD2; j_call: TRBJ2-1; clone_size: .; v_call: TRBV2; cdr3_aa: CASSDPPSGREDEQFF; cdr3_nt: TGTGCCAGCAGTGACCCTCCTAGCGGGAGGGAGGATGAGCAGTTCTTC
d_call: TRBD1; j_call: TRBJ2-2; clone_size: few; v_call: TRBV4-1; cdr3_aa: CASSQESQGDTNTGELFF; cdr3_nt: TGCGCCAGCAGCCAAGAGAGCCAGGGGGACACTAACACCGGGGAGCTGTTTTTT
d_call: TRBD1; j_call: TRBJ2-7; clone_size: .; v_call: TRBV6-5; cdr3_aa: CASSTPGQGGHEQYF; cdr3_nt: TGTGCCAGCAGTACCCCGGGACAGGGTGGTCACGAGCAGTACTTC
d_call: TRBD2; j_call: TRBJ2-5; clone_size: .; v_call: TRBV30; cdr3_aa: CAWSFGTSGSTQYF; cdr3_nt: TGTGCCTGGAGTTTCGGGACTAGCGGCTCGACCCAGTACTTC
d_call: .; j_call: TRBJ2-7; clone_size: .; v_call: TRBV7-8; cdr3_aa: CASSLVLGLVYEQYF; cdr3_nt: TGTGCCAGCAGCTTAGTCCTGGGCTTGGTTTACGAGCAGTACTTC
d_call: .; j_call: TRBJ2-6; clone_size: .; v_call: TRBV10-3; cdr3_aa: CAISSCNCRANVLTF; cdr3_nt: TGTGCCATCAGTTCTTGTAACTGTCGGGCCAACGTCCTGACTTTC
d_call: TRBD2; j_call: TRBJ2-5; clone_size: few; v_call: TRBV9; cdr3_aa: CASSPPLAGGLLEETQYF; cdr3_nt: TGTGCCAGCAGCCCGCCACTAGCGGGGGGTCTCCTGGAAGAGACCCAGTACTTC
d_call: TRBD1; j_call: TRBJ2-1; clone_size: .; v_call: TRBV7-8; cdr3_aa: CASSSAVPGQVRNEQFF; cdr3_nt: TGTGCCAGCAGCTCAGCAGTGCCGGGACAGGTCAGGAATGAGCAGTTCTTC
d_call: .; j_call: TRBJ1-1; clone_size: .; v_call: TRBV11-3; cdr3_aa: CASSLGGSRQLNTEAFF; cdr3_nt: TGTGCCAGCAGCTTAGGGGGGTCACGACAGTTAAACACTGAAGCTTTCTTT
d_call: TRBD2; j_call: TRBJ2-2; clone_size: few; v_call: TRBV9; cdr3_aa: CASSVSPRRGLAGTGELFF; cdr3_nt: TGTGCCAGCAGCGTAAGCCCTAGGAGGGGACTAGCGGGCACCGGGGAGCTGTTTTTT
d_call: TRBD2; j_call: TRBJ2-1; clone_size: .; v_call: TRBV7-3; cdr3_aa: CASSFAGLAGRGNEQFF; cdr3_nt: TGTGCCAGCAGCTTTGCGGGACTAGCCGGGAGGGGTAATGAGCAGTTCTTC
d_call: .; j_call: TRBJ1-1; clone_size: .; v_call: TRBV18; cdr3_aa: CASSPPNNMNTEAFF; cdr3_nt: TGTGCCAGCTCACCACCTAATAATATGAACACTGAAGCTTTCTTT
d_call: .; j_call: TRBJ1-2; clone_size: .; v_call: TRBV7-8; cdr3_aa: CASSVYSASGYTF; cdr3_nt: TGTGCCAGCAGCGTTTATTCCGCCAGTGGCTACACCTTC
d_call: .; j_call: TRBJ2-1; clone_size: .; v_call: TRBV5-1; cdr3_aa: CASSLEEGEQFF; cdr3_nt: TGCGCCAGCAGCTTGGAGGAGGGTGAGCAGTTCTTC
d_call: .; j_call: TRBJ1-2; clone_size: .; v_call: TRBV23-1; cdr3_aa: CASRQGRRGCGYTF; cdr3_nt: TGCGCCAGCAGGCAAGGTCGCAGGGGTTGCGGCTACACCTTC
d_call: TRBD1; j_call: TRBJ2-3; clone_size: .; v_call: TRBV4-1; cdr3_aa: CASSKTGGGDTQYF; cdr3_nt: TGCGCCAGCAGCAAAACAGGGGGCGGCGATACGCAGTATTTT
d_call: TRBD2; j_call: TRBJ2-2; clone_size: few; v_call: TRBV7-9; cdr3_aa: CASSPRVAGGNTGELFF; cdr3_nt: TGTGCCAGCAGCCCCCGGGTAGCGGGGGGCAACACCGGGGAGCTGTTTTTT
d_call: TRBD2; j_call: TRBJ2-6; clone_size: .; v_call: TRBV3-1/TRBV3-2; cdr3_aa: CASSQLLRGAPSGANVLTF; cdr3_nt: TGTGCCAGCAGCCAGTTACTGCGGGGGGCGCCCTCTGGGGCCAACGTCCTGACTTTC
d_call: .; j_call: TRBJ2-3; clone_size: .; v_call: TRBV6-5; cdr3_aa: CASSRGYSTDTQYF; cdr3_nt: TGTGCCAGCAGTCGAGGTTATAGCACAGATACGCAGTATTTT
d_call: TRBD1; j_call: TRBJ1-1; clone_size: .; v_call: TRBV7-9; cdr3_aa: CASLGQGAPEAFF; cdr3_nt: TGTGCCAGCCTGGGACAGGGGGCTCCTGAAGCTTTCTTT
d_call: .; j_call: TRBJ1-5; clone_size: once; v_call: TRBV19; cdr3_aa: CASSIQGSNQPQHF; cdr3_nt: TGTGCCAGTAGTATACAGGGAAGCAATCAGCCCCAGCATTTT
d_call: .; j_call: TRBJ1-1; clone_size: .; v_call: TRBV6-6; cdr3_aa: CASTSFLTGTEAFF; cdr3_nt: TGTGCCAGCACCTCATTCCTGACAGGCACTGAAGCTTTCTTT
d_call: .; j_call: TRBJ2-4; clone_size: .; v_call: TRBV15; cdr3_aa: CATSSDTAKNIQYF; cdr3_nt: TGTGCCACCAGCTCGGACACGGCCAAAAACATTCAGTACTTC
d_call: .; j_call: TRBJ1-1; clone_size: once; v_call: TRBV5-1; cdr3_aa: CASSFMFMGGRNTEAFF; cdr3_nt: TGCGCCAGCAGCTTCATGTTTATGGGGGGCAGGAACACTGAAGCTTTCTTT
d_call: .; j_call: TRBJ2-1; clone_size: .; v_call: TRBV9; cdr3_aa: CASSEAQGLGKYNEQFF; cdr3_nt: TGTGCCAGCAGCGAGGCCCAGGGGCTGGGGAAGTACAATGAGCAGTTCTTC
d_call: .; j_call: TRBJ2-5; clone_size: once; v_call: TRBV21-1; cdr3_aa: CASSYRVPNQETQYF; cdr3_nt: TGTGCCAGCAGCTACAGGGTCCCCAACCAAGAGACCCAGTACTTC
d_call: .; j_call: TRBJ1-5; clone_size: .; v_call: TRBV6-2/TRBV6-3; cdr3_aa: CASSRYGGNQPQHF; cdr3_nt: TGTGCCAGCAGTCGTTATGGGGGCAATCAGCCCCAGCATTTT
d_call: TRBD2; j_call: TRBJ2-7; clone_size: .; v_call: TRBV27; cdr3_aa: CASSFTSGPGQQYF; cdr3_nt: TGTGCCAGCAGCTTTACTAGCGGGCCGGGCCAGCAGTACTTC
d_call: TRBD1; j_call: TRBJ2-2; clone_size: .; v_call: TRBV27; cdr3_aa: CASCYRGDTGELFF; cdr3_nt: TGTGCCAGCTGTTACAGGGGCGACACCGGGGAGCTGTTTTTT
d_call: .; j_call: TRBJ1-2; clone_size: .; v_call: TRBV27; cdr3_aa: CASSAHPNYGYTF; cdr3_nt: TGTGCCAGCAGTGCGCACCCTAACTATGGCTACACCTTC
d_call: .; j_call: TRBJ1-1; clone_size: once; v_call: TRBV4-1; cdr3_aa: CASSQDLEGSNTEAFF; cdr3_nt: TGCGCCAGCAGCCAAGATTTGGAGGGCTCCAACACTGAAGCTTTCTTT
d_call: .; j_call: TRBJ1-1; clone_size: once; v_call: TRBV11-2; cdr3_aa: CASSLTRNTEAFF; cdr3_nt: TGTGCCAGCAGCTTAACGAGGAACACTGAAGCTTTCTTT
d_call: .; j_call: TRBJ1-2; clone_size: .; v_call: TRBV6-1; cdr3_aa: CASSDVLAYGYTF; cdr3_nt: TGTGCCAGCAGTGATGTCCTGGCCTATGGCTACACCTTC
d_call: .; j_call: TRBJ1-1; clone_size: .; v_call: TRBV3-1/TRBV3-2; cdr3_aa: CASSQLGLEAFF; cdr3_nt: TGTGCCAGCAGCCAATTAGGGTTGGAAGCTTTCTTT
d_call: .; j_call: TRBJ1-1; clone_size: .; v_call: TRBV27; cdr3_aa: CASSFQNGQGGPNTEAFF; cdr3_nt: TGTGCCAGCAGTTTCCAGAATGGCCAGGGCGGTCCAAACACTGAAGCTTTCTTT
d_call: .; j_call: TRBJ1-5; clone_size: .; v_call: TRBV30; cdr3_aa: CAWGQPNQPQHF; cdr3_nt: TGTGCCTGGGGACAGCCCAATCAGCCCCAGCATTTT